Reported below is one T cell receptor (beta chain). Its antigen is undetermined. The CDR3 length is 15 residues. CDR1 and CDR2 (germline): SQVTM, ANQGSEA. With V trimmed by 6 bases and J by 9 bases, 15 bases remained unmatched. The entry originates in a study of blood T cells in healthy people across ages. General study findings and limits: Whereas aged donors had fewer naive CD4+ cells, long-lived donors had more of them and higher diversity. Among T cells, TCR beta diversity per million cells dropped roughly linearly as age rose.

A second PCR of roughly 7 to 11 cycles used a sample-barcoded 5' primer and a J-beta primer mix. Each cDNA molecule was tagged by a template-switch adaptor that had 12 random nucleotides. There were at least 2.5 million CDR3-containing paired-end reads obtained from each sample. Each CDR3 protein gets one entry after TCRdb re-called the 5' RACE reads with MiXCR. This table holds 650,000 to 900,000 distinct CDR3 sequences, 62% found once. The sequence derives from a man aged 25-40 years in good health. V is TRBV29-1 and J is TRBJ2-1; 9 bases are shared with TRBD2. The sample consisted of blood. The CDR3 region is CSVARRTSDNSEQFF. The CDR3 DNA reads TGCAGCGTAGCCCGGAGGACTAGCGACAACAGTGAGCAGTTCTTC.